Included here is one TCR beta chain sequence, with context. In the original workflow: Amplification of reference gene primers was used by the study to estimate nucleated cell counts. TCRdb's table, derived via immunoSEQ multiplex PCR, lists solely in-frame clones and lacks some. That table gives V, J and clone size, and the DNA gave D and trimming. The table shows under 150,000 clones, with around 81% occurring only once. The data belong to a study of blood T cell repertoires in COVID-19. Study at large: Acute and convalescent COVID-19 samples came from the United States, Italy and Spain. PBMCs, B-cell-depleted T cells, or T cells were the source of the cDNA or gDNA that made up the material.

Germline CDR1 is MNHEY and CDR2 is SMNVEV (reference sequence). The CDR3 is made up of 15 amino acids. The junction had 9 bases not matched to a gene; V was cut back by 6 bases and J by 2 bases. The origin of this receptor is a woman in her forties or fifties with acute or convalescent COVID-19. The sequenced sample was peripheral blood. This chain joins TRBV27 and TRBJ2-7, with 8 bases fitting TRBD1. The chain's CDR3 is CASRARQGPTYEQYF. The CDR3, as DNA: TGTGCCAGCAGAGCCCGACAGGGGCCTACCTACGAGCAGTACTTC.